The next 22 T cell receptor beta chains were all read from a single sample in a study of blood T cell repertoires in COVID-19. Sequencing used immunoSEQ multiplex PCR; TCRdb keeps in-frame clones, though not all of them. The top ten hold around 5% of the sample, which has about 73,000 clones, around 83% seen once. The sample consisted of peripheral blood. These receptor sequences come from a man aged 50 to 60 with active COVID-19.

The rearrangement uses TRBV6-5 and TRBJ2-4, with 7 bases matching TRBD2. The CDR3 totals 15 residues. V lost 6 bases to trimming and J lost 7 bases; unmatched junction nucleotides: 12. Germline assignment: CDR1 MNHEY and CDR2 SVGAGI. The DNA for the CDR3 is TGTGCCAGCAGCTCGGCTCAGGGAGGGTGGAACATTCAGTACTTC. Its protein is CASSSAQGGWNIQYF.

CDR3 residues: CASSREDRGRRETQYF. CDR3 sequence (DNA): TGTGCCAGCAGCCGGGAGGACAGGGGGCGCCGAGAGACCCAGTACTTC. The chain joins TRBV7-2 to TRBJ2-5, with 11 bases aligning to TRBD1. The CDR3 is 16 residues long. V dropped 5 bases and J dropped 4; count of bases not matched to a gene: 9. Germline V CDR1 and CDR2: SGHTA, FQGNSA.

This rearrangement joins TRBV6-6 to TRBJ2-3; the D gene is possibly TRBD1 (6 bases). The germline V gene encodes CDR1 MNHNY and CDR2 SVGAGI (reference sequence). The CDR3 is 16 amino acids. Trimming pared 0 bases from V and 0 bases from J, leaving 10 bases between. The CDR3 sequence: CASSYSMGASTDTQYF. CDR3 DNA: TGTGCCAGCAGTTACTCGATGGGGGCTAGCACAGATACGCAGTATTTT.

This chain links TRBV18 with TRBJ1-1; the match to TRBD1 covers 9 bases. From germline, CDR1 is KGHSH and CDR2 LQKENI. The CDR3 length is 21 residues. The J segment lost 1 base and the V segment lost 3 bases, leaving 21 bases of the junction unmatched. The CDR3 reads CASSPIYLGTGGFGTNTEAFF. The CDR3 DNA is TGTGCCAGCTCACCTATATACCTGGGTACAGGGGGCTTTGGGACGAACACTGAAGCTTTCTTT.

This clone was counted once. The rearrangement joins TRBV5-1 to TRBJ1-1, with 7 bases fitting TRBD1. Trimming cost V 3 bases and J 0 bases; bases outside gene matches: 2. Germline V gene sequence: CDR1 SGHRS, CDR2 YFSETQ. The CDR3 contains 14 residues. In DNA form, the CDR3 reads TGCGCCAGCAGCTCGGACAGGCTGAACACTGAAGCTTTCTTT. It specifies CASSSDRLNTEAFF.

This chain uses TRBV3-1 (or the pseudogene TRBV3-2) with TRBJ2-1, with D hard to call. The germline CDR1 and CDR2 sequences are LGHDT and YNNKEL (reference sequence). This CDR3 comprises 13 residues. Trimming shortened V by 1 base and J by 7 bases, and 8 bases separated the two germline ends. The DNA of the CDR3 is TGTGCCAGCAGCCAAGGGAGTGAGAATGAGCAGTTCTTC. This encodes CASSQGSENEQFF.

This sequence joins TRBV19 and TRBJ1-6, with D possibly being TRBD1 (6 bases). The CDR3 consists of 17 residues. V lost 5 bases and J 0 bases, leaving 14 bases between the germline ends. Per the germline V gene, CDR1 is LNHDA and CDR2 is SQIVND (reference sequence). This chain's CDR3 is CASSPDRQSSYNSPLHF. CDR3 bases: TGTGCCAGTAGTCCGGACAGACAAAGCTCCTATAATTCACCCCTCCACTTT.

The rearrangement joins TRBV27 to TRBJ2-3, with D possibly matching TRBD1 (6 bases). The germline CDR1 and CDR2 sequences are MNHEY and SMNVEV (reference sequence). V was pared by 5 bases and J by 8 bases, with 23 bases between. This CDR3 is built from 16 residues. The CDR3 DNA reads TGTGCCAGCAGTCCCTGGCTAGACAGGATTAGGAGTACGCAGTATTTT. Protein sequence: CASSPWLDRIRSTQYF.

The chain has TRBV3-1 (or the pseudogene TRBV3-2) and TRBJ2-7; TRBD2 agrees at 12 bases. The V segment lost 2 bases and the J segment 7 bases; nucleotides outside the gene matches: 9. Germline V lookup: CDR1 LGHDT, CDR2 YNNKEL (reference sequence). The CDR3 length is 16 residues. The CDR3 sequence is CASSQQLAGGQSEQYF. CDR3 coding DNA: TGTGCCAGCAGCCAACAACTAGCGGGGGGCCAATCAGAGCAGTACTTC.

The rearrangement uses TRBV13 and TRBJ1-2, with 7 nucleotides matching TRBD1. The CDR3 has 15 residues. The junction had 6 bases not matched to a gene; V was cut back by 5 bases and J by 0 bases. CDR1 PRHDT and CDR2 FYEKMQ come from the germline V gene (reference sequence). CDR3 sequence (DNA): TGTGCCAGCAGCGGGACAGATACCCCTAACTATGGCTACACCTTC. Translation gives CASSGTDTPNYGYTF.

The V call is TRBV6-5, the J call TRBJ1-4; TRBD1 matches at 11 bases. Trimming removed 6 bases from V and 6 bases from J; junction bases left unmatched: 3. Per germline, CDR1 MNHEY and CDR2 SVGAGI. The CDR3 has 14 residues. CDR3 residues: CASSADRGHEKLFF. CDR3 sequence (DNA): TGTGCCAGCAGCGCGGACAGGGGGCATGAAAAACTGTTTTTT.

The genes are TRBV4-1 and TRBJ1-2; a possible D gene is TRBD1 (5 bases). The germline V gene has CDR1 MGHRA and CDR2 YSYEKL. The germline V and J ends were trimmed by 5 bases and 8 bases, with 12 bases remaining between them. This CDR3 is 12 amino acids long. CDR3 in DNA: TGCGCCAGCAGCGTACGGGGGACCGGCTACACCTTC. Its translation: CASSVRGTGYTF.

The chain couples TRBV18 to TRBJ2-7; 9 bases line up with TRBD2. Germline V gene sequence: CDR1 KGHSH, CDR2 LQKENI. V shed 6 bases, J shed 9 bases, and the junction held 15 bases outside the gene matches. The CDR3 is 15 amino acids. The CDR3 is CASSPTGTSTKGQYF. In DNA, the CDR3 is TGTGCCAGCTCCCCAACCGGGACTAGCACCAAAGGGCAGTACTTC.

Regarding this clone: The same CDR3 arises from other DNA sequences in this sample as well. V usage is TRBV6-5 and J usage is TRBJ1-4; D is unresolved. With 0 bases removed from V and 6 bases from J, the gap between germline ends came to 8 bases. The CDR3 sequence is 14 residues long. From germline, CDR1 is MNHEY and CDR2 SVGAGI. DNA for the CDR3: TGTGCCAGCAGTTACTCTAGGAGGGATGAAAAACTGTTTTTT. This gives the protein CASSYSRRDEKLFF.

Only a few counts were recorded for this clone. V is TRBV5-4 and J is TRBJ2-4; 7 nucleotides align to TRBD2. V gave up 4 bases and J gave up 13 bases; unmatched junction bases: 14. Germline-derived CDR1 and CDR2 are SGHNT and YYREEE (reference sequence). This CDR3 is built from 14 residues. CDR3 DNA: TGTGCCAGCAGCCCCCTCGGGTTGAGGGAGGGCCAGTACTTC. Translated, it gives CASSPLGLREGQYF.

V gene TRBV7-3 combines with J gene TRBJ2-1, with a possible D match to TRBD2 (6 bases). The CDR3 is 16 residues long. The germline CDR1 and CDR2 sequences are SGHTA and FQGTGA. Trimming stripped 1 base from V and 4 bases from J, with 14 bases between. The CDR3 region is CASSLNGGTLYNEQFF. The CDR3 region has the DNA TGTGCCAGCAGCTTAAATGGCGGGACTTTATACAATGAGCAGTTCTTC.

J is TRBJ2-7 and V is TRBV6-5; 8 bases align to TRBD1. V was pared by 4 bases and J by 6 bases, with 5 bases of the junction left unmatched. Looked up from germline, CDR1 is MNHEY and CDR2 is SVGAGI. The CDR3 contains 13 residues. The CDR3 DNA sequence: TGTGCCAGCAGTTCGACAGGGGTGGGCGAGCAGTACTTC. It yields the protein CASSSTGVGEQYF.

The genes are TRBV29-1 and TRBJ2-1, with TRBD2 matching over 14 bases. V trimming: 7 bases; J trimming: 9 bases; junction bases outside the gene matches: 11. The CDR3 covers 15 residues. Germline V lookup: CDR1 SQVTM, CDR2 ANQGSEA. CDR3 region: CSGRLAGGPLSEQFF. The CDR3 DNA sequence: TGCAGCGGGCGACTAGCGGGAGGGCCATTGAGTGAGCAGTTCTTC.

CDR3 DNA sequence: TGTGCCAGCAGTTCCATAGCGGGAGGGCGCTACGAGCAGTACTTC. Protein sequence: CASSSIAGGRYEQYF. The chain is built from TRBV6-5 and TRBJ2-7; TRBD2 matches at 11 bases. The CDR3 consists of 15 residues. Trimming removed 4 bases from V and 3 bases from J; junction bases left unmatched: 5. Germline V gene sequence: CDR1 MNHEY, CDR2 SVGAGI.

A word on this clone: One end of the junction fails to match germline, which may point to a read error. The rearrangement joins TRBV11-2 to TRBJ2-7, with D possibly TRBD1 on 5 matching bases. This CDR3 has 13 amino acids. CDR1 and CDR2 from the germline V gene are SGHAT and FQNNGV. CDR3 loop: CASSPDTDYGQYF. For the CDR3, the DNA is TGTGCCAGCAGCCCGGACACCGATTACGGGCAGTACTTC.

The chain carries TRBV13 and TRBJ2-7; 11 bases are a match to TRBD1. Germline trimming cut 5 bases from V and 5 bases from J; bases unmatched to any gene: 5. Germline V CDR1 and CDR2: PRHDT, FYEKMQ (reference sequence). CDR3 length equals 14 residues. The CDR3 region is CASSEGTGGNEQYF. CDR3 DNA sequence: TGTGCCAGCAGCGAAGGGACAGGGGGAAACGAGCAGTACTTC.

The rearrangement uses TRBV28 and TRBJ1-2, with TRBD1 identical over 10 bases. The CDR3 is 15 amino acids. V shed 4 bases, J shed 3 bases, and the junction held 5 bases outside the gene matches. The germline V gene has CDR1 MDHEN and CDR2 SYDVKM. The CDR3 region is CASSSPGTGDYGYTF. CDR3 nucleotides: TGTGCCAGCAGTTCCCCCGGGACAGGGGACTATGGCTACACCTTC.